The clone carrying this T cell receptor (beta chain) was recorded a few times. V lost 4 bases and J 1 base, leaving 5 bases between the germline ends. The CDR3 is made up of 12 amino acids. Germline V gives CDR1 SEHNR, CDR2 FQNEAQ (reference sequence). No progression to ophthalmopathy during 18 months of follow-up defined stable disease. Patients aged 18 to 65 had newly diagnosed hyperthyroidism lasting under 2 months. This sample is drawn from a study of T cells in Graves' hyperthyroidism and ophthalmopathy. Template material for amplifying TCR beta CDR3 regions consisted of RNA transcripts. HTBI primers were used for first-round RT-PCR of the TCR CDR3. MiXCR, applied by TCRdb to the multiplex PCR reads, yields one record per CDR3 protein. The data show about 560,000 distinct CDR3 sequences, with approximately 15% seen just once and about 18% held by the top ten.

The source of this sequence is a woman aged 18-29 years with Graves' hyperthyroidism. The chain is built from TRBV7-9 and TRBJ2-7, with a possible D match to TRBD2 (5 bases). Sequences were obtained from blood. The CDR3 nucleotides are TGTGCCAGCAGCTGGGAGTCCTACGAGCAGTACTTC. Translating gives CASSWESYEQYF.